This T cell receptor beta chain was captured by sequencing in a study of blood T cells in healthy people across ages. Study-wide results and caveats: Reliance upon unsorted PBMCs precluded definitive naive versus antigen-experienced comparison.

This clonotype was counted only a few times. What it binds is not known. Together with a sample-barcoded 5' primer, a J-beta primer mix was included in a second PCR lasting 7 to 11 cycles. Via MiXCR, TCRdb re-called the 5' RACE reads, giving one row per CDR3 protein. Altogether 450,000 to 650,000 distinct CDR3 sequences are present, about 25% being singletons, with the ten largest covering roughly 10%. The CDR3 sequence is 14 residues long. These same data were also listed under a study on T cells of mothers and their children.

The TCR was taken from a boy aged 5-17 years in good health. The material sequenced was blood. The chain combines TRBV12-3 or TRBV12-4 with TRBJ2-5; perhaps TRBD2 as D (6 bases). The tail of the sequence fits TRBJ2-1 better, so the J call may be wrong. CDR3 nucleotide sequence: TGTGCCAGCAGTTTAGTACTAGCAAGCTACGAGCAGTTCTTC. Amino acid sequence: CASSLVLASYEQFF.